A single sample is the source of the 11 T cell receptor beta chains below, sequenced in a study of blood T cell repertoires in COVID-19. Sequencing was performed with immunoSEQ multiplex PCR; in TCRdb, only in-frame clones are kept and a portion is missing. The sample has roughly 260,000 clones, roughly 90% seen once; the top ten hold around 10%. Specimen: peripheral blood. All receptors derive from a woman aged 30 to 39 with COVID-19, enrolled during active disease.

The sample holds one count of this clone. The chain links TRBV6-5 to TRBJ2-7; D perhaps matches TRBD1 (7 bases). Germline CDR1 MNHEY, CDR2 SVGAGI. The CDR3 is 14 amino acids. V lost 1 base, J lost 3 bases, and 10 bases lay in between. The DNA for the CDR3 is TGTGCCAGCAGTTACTACAGGGGAGGCTACGAGCAGTACTTC. Its translation: CASSYYRGGYEQYF.

The chain links TRBV27 to TRBJ2-5; tentatively, D is TRBD1 (5 bases). V was cut by 5 bases and J by 1 base, with 11 bases left in between. The length of the CDR3 is 14 residues. Germline V gene lookup returns CDR1 MNHEY and CDR2 SMNVEV (reference sequence). For the CDR3, the DNA is TGTGCCAGCAGTGTCAGCAGGGCCCAAGAGACCCAGTACTTC. It is translated as CASSVSRAQETQYF.

The chain combines TRBV10-3 with TRBJ2-1; D perhaps matches TRBD1 (8 bases). The V and J ends lost 5 bases and 0 bases respectively, with 26 bases between them. Germline V lookup: CDR1 ENHRY, CDR2 SYGVKD. This CDR3 has 20 amino acids. In DNA, the CDR3 is TGTGCCATCAGTATACCACAGGGGGGGGTTGTTCCAAGCTCCTACAATGAGCAGTTCTTC. This gives the protein CAISIPQGGVVPSSYNEQFF.

For the CDR3, the DNA is TGTGCCACCAGCAGAGAACGCGGACAGTACTACGAGCAGTACTTC. Translating gives CATSRERGQYYEQYF. V is TRBV15 and J is TRBJ2-7; perhaps TRBD1 as D (6 bases). Trimming removed 0 bases from V and 3 bases from J, with 12 bases in between. The CDR3 loop spans 15 amino acids. Germline CDR1 reads LNHNV; CDR2 reads YYDKDF (reference sequence). Looking up the rest from reference TRBV15 and TRBJ2-7 gives the full variable domain: DAMVIQNPRYQVTQFGKPVTLSCSQTLNHNVMYWYQQKSSQAPKLLFHYYDKDFNNEADTPDNFQSRRPNTSFCFLDIRSPGLGDTAMYLCATSRERGQYYEQYFGPGTRLTVT.

The genes are TRBV5-4 and TRBJ2-4; 8 nucleotides match TRBD1. Trimming cost V 0 bases and J 5 bases; bases outside gene matches: 4. Per the germline V gene, CDR1 is SGHNT and CDR2 is YYREEE (reference sequence). CDR3 length: 15 amino acids. The CDR3 spells CASSLEGTGQNIQYF. CDR3 coding DNA: TGTGCCAGCAGCTTGGAGGGGACAGGACAAAACATTCAGTACTTC. The full variable domain, with the rest looked up from reference TRBV5-4 and TRBJ2-4, is ETGVTQSPTHLIKTRGQQVTLRCSSQSGHNTVSWYQQALGQGPQFIFQYYREEENGRGNFPPRFSGLQFPNYSSELNVNALELDDSALYLCASSLEGTGQNIQYFGAGTRLSVL.

V is TRBV4-3 and J is TRBJ2-2; 7 positions agree with TRBD1. Trimming at V came to 1 base and at J to 6 bases, leaving 11 bases not matched to a gene. Germline V gene data show CDR1 as LGHNA and CDR2 as YSLEER. This CDR3 comprises 17 residues. The CDR3 bases are TGCGCCAGCAGCCAAGGGGCGGCAGGGGGTCCGCCCGGGGAGCTGTTTTTT. It is translated as CASSQGAAGGPPGELFF.

With respect to this clone: The sample contains more than one DNA sequence encoding this CDR3. The chain's CDR3 is CASSPSMNTEAFF. CDR3 DNA sequence: TGTGCCAGCAGTCCAAGCATGAACACTGAAGCTTTCTTT. The V gene is TRBV28, the J gene TRBJ1-1; D gene ambiguous. Deletions cut 5 bases from V and 0 bases from J, with 7 bases between. The CDR3 extends over 13 amino acids. Germline V gene data show CDR1 as MDHEN and CDR2 as SYDVKM.

The rearrangement links TRBV7-6 to TRBJ2-1, with TRBD2 matching over 7 bases. This CDR3 region has 15 residues. The ends lost 5 bases at V and 1 base at J; junction bases unmatched: 5. Per germline, CDR1 SGHVS and CDR2 FNYEAQ. This chain's CDR3 is CASSPAGGSYNEQFF. The CDR3 DNA reads TGTGCCAGCAGCCCAGCCGGGGGGTCCTACAATGAGCAGTTCTTC.

This chain joins TRBV13 and TRBJ2-1, with 12 bases aligning to TRBD2. V trimming: 1 base; J trimming: 7 bases; junction bases outside the gene matches: 8. The CDR3 sequence is 17 residues long. Germline V gives CDR1 PRHDT, CDR2 FYEKMQ (reference sequence). The CDR3 protein is CASSLVPGLAGINEQFF. The CDR3 DNA reads as TGTGCCAGCAGCTTAGTACCGGGACTAGCGGGTATTAATGAGCAGTTCTTC. Looking up the rest from reference TRBV13 and TRBJ2-1 gives the full variable domain: AAGVIQSPRHLIKEKRETATLKCYPIPRHDTVYWYQQGPGQDPQFLISFYEKMQSDKGSIPDRFSAQQFSDYHSELNMSSLELGDSALYFCASSLVPGLAGINEQFFGPGTRLTVL.

The CDR3 DNA sequence: TGTGCCTGGAGGGAGGGAAACACAGATACGCAGTATTTT. Protein sequence: CAWREGNTDTQYF. The gene calls are TRBV30 and TRBJ2-3; D might be TRBD2 (6 bases). CDR3 size: 13 residues. Germline loops: CDR1 GTSNPN, CDR2 SVGIG (reference sequence). V was shortened by 3 bases and J by 2 bases, with 9 bases between the two germline ends.

CDR3 DNA: TGTGCCAGCAGTTACCCCGGGACTCATAGCAATCAGCCCCAGCATTTT. Protein: CASSYPGTHSNQPQHF. The chain uses TRBV6-2 or TRBV6-3 and TRBJ1-5, with D maybe TRBD1 (5 bases). The CDR3 spans 16 residues. The germline V gene has CDR1 MNHEY and CDR2 SVGEGT. V lost 2 bases and J 0 bases, leaving 11 bases between the germline ends.